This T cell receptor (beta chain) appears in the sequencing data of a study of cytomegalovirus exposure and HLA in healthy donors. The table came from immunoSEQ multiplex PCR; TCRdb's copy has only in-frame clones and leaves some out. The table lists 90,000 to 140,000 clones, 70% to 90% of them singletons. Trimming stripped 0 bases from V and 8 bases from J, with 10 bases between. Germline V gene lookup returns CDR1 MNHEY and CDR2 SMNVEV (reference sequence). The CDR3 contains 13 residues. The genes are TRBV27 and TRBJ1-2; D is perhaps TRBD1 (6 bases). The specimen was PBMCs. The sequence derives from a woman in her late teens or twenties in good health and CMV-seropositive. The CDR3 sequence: CASSLSTGQGYTF. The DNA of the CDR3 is TGTGCCAGCAGTTTATCCACAGGGCAGGGCTACACCTTC.